What follows describes a single TCR beta chain. Trimming shortened V by 3 bases and J by 8 bases, and 7 bases separated the two germline ends. The CDR3 runs to 11 residues. The time point is: pre-sensitization, week 0. The treatment is: therapeutic diphenylcyclopropenone sensitization with weekly scalp DPC. The sample comes from a study of human T cells and chemical hapten exposure. TCRdb reprocessed the RACE reads via MiXCR and lists one record per CDR3 protein. The data show approximately 260,000 distinct CDR3 sequences, with around 7.7% seen just once and 1.2% held by the top ten. The sequence derives from a man aged 18 to 29 with alopecia areata. Some clones in this sample may be carry-over from other donors' samples. The sample here was whole blood, taken in connection with sensitization to the hapten diphenylcyclopropenone (DPC). The chain joins TRBV12-3 or TRBV12-4 to TRBJ1-2; D remains unclear. CDR3 region: CASSFGMGYTF. The CDR3, as DNA: TGTGCCAGCAGTTTCGGTATGGGCTACACCTTC.